This T cell receptor beta chain was obtained from a study of shared clonotypes between healthy human individuals. The wider study: Used for every donor were three CD4 naive, three CD4 memory, two CD8 naive and one CD8 memory plate.

Assay used: immunoSEQ multiplex PCR; TCRdb lists only in-frame clones, some missing. Among hundreds of thousands of clones listed, approximately 73% were seen once. This CDR3 is 14 amino acids long. Trimming at V came to 4 bases and at J to 2 bases, leaving 1 base not matched to a gene. CDR1 and CDR2 from the germline V gene are MNHEY and SVGAGI. HIV-negative, healthy adults without recent acute infections or vaccinations were the donors. Sequencing was performed on memory CD4+ T cells sorted from blood. This sample's subset: CD45RA-negative fraction. The rearrangement uses TRBV6-5 and TRBJ2-7, with TRBD2 matching 11 bases. The TCR sequence derives from a woman in her thirties in good health. The CDR3 loop reads CASSLAGGPYEQYF. The CDR3 coding sequence is TGTGCCAGCAGTTTAGCGGGAGGGCCCTACGAGCAGTACTTC.